The 26 T cell receptor beta chains below come from one sample, sequenced in a study of control samples from healthy donors and cancer patients (dated by TCRdb to 2019 to 2021). Library preparation used the immunoSEQ multiplex PCR assay. The table comes from immuneACCESS by way of TCRdb, which keeps in-frame sequences with V and J called. Part of the clones is missing from these tables; in studies checked, under half for an unresolved V gene and the rest for unknown reasons. The sample table lists about 150,000 clones, approximately 91% of them with a count of one. The biggest ten clones account for less than 5.5% of the sample. The sequenced material came from blood. The origin of the receptors is a man aged 30-40 years in good health.

The chain joins TRBV6-4 to TRBJ1-6, with TRBD1 as a possible D gene (5 bases). This CDR3 is built from 19 residues. Germline CDR1 MRHNA, CDR2 SNTAGT. With 1 base removed from V and 0 bases from J, the gap between germline ends came to 16 bases. CDR3 bases: TGTGCCAGCAGTGACTGGGACGTAGTTATCAGCTCCTATAATTCACCCCTCCACTTT. It is translated as CASSDWDVVISSYNSPLHF.

The chain carries TRBV10-3 and TRBJ2-7, with no clear D. Trimming left V 8 bases short and J 0 bases short, with 5 bases between. This CDR3 has 11 residues. Germline values: CDR1 ENHRY, CDR2 SYGVKD. This CDR3 is CAIQSSYEQYF. In nucleotides, the CDR3 is TGTGCCATCCAGAGCTCCTACGAGCAGTACTTC.

The chain couples TRBV24-1 to TRBJ1-2; D may be TRBD1 (6 bases). The germline V and J ends were trimmed by 4 bases and 6 bases, with 11 bases remaining between them. The CDR3 has 13 residues. Germline lookup yields CDR1 KGHDR and CDR2 SFDVKD. This chain's CDR3 is CATSDSGTNGYTF. DNA for the CDR3: TGTGCCACCAGTGACTCCGGGACAAATGGCTACACCTTC.

CDR3 sequence: CASSPTGGRGRGYTF. The CDR3 DNA is TGTGCCAGCAGCCCCACCGGGGGTCGAGGGCGTGGCTACACCTTC. The V gene is TRBV27, the J gene TRBJ1-2; D possibly corresponds to TRBD1 (5 bases). Germline V gene sequence: CDR1 MNHEY, CDR2 SMNVEV (reference sequence). This CDR3 is built from 15 residues. V gave up 6 bases and J gave up 7 bases, with 21 bases separating them.

This chain uses TRBV19 with TRBJ1-1; the match to TRBD1 covers 10 bases. CDR1 is LNHDA, CDR2 SQIVND, per germline (reference sequence). This CDR3 region has 15 residues. Trimming took 3 bases from V and 1 from J; bases not matched to a gene: 2. The CDR3, as DNA: TGTGCCAGTAGTATCGGGACAGGGGCGAACACTGAAGCTTTCTTT. Translated: CASSIGTGANTEAFF.

The J gene is TRBJ2-1, the V gene TRBV2; D unresolved. Trimming pared 3 bases from V and 6 bases from J, leaving 15 bases between. Germline V gives CDR1 SNHLY, CDR2 FYNNEI. The CDR3 is made up of 15 amino acids. CDR3 loop: CASSDIYTLSNEQFF. CDR3 sequence (DNA): TGTGCCAGCAGTGACATCTATACCCTCTCCAATGAGCAGTTCTTC.

The V gene is TRBV5-1, the J gene TRBJ1-2, with a tentative D call TRBD1 (6 bases). Germline loops: CDR1 SGHRS, CDR2 YFSETQ. The CDR3 consists of 14 residues. Between the trimmed V and J ends, which lost 3 bases and 1 base, there was a span of 10 bases. The CDR3 spells CASSYRDINYGYTF. The CDR3 region has the DNA TGCGCCAGCAGCTACCGGGACATTAACTATGGCTACACCTTC.

V usage is TRBV7-2 and J usage is TRBJ2-5; 9 bases match TRBD2. The CDR3 extends over 14 amino acids. The germline gives CDR1 SGHTA, CDR2 FQGNSA. V shed 7 bases, J shed 2 bases, and the junction held 5 bases outside the gene matches. The CDR3 loop reads CASTWTSAQETQYF. The CDR3 DNA follows: TGTGCCAGCACCTGGACTAGCGCTCAAGAGACCCAGTACTTC.

This chain joins TRBV3-1 (or the pseudogene TRBV3-2) and TRBJ1-2; tentative D call: TRBD1 (5 bases). The CDR3 contains 17 residues. Trimming took off 3 bases at V and 1 base at J, with 18 bases between the two ends. CDR1 LGHDT and CDR2 YNNKEL come from the germline V gene (reference sequence). The CDR3 nucleotides are TGTGCCAGCAGCCATGACCTTAACGCACAGGTTAACTATGGCTACACCTTC. It encodes CASSHDLNAQVNYGYTF.

This chain joins TRBV4-2 and TRBJ1-1; a weak D match, TRBD1 (5 bases). This CDR3 has 13 residues. V lost 0 bases and J lost 7, with 9 bases in between. Germline CDR1 and CDR2: LGHNA and YNFKEQ. The CDR3 reads CASSQDRRGEAFF. The CDR3 DNA reads TGTGCCAGCAGCCAAGATAGGAGGGGTGAAGCTTTCTTT.

This chain connects TRBV6-5 to TRBJ1-2; TRBD1 is a possible D gene (6 bases). The CDR3 runs 11 residues. Deletions cut 6 bases from V and 8 bases from J, with 10 bases between. Germline lookup yields CDR1 MNHEY and CDR2 SVGAGI. CDR3 region: CASSNREGYTF. CDR3 nucleotides: TGTGCCAGCAGCAACAGGGAAGGCTACACCTTC.

This chain joins TRBV2 and TRBJ2-6, with D uncertain. CDR3 length: 13 residues. Trimming shortened V by 7 bases and J by 2 bases, and 6 bases separated the two germline ends. Germline values: CDR1 SNHLY, CDR2 FYNNEI. The CDR3: CASNEAGANVLTF. In DNA, the CDR3 is TGTGCCAGCAACGAAGCTGGGGCCAACGTCCTGACTTTC.

The CDR3 region has the DNA TGTGCCAGCAGCTTGTGGGGACAGGGCACTCAGCCCCAGCATTTT. Residues: CASSLWGQGTQPQHF. The rearrangement links TRBV5-8 to TRBJ1-5; 9 nucleotides match TRBD1. CDR1 and CDR2 (germline): SGHTS, YDEGEE. CDR3 length: 15 residues. Unmatched junction bases numbered 5, after V lost 1 base and J lost 6 bases. Combining the CDR3 with reference TRBV5-8 and TRBJ1-5 gives the whole variable domain EAGVTQSPTHLIKTRGQQATLRCSPISGHTSVYWYQQALGLGLQFLLWYDEGEERNRGNFPPRFSGRQFPNYSSELNVNALELEDSALYLCASSLWGQGTQPQHFGDGTRLSIL.

This rearrangement joins TRBV6-5 to TRBJ2-1, with 7 positions matching TRBD1. The CDR3 is 14 residues long. With V trimmed by 7 bases and J by 1 base, 4 bases remained unmatched. CDR1 and CDR2 from the germline V gene are MNHEY and SVGAGI. The CDR3, as DNA: TGTGCCAGCACCCGGGACAGTTCCTACAATGAGCAGTTCTTC. Its protein is CASTRDSSYNEQFF.

The rearrangement links TRBV13 to TRBJ2-1; 10 bases are shared with TRBD2. Losses at the gene ends were 3 bases for V and 10 bases for J; bases not matched to a gene: 6. This CDR3 comprises 14 residues. Germline CDR1 and CDR2: PRHDT and FYEKMQ (reference sequence). This CDR3 reads CASSLSEREGEQFF. The DNA for the CDR3 is TGTGCCAGCAGCTTGTCCGAGCGGGAGGGAGAGCAGTTCTTC.

The V and J genes are TRBV5-1 and TRBJ2-3, with 8 bases fitting TRBD2. The CDR3 spans 17 residues. J was trimmed by 4 bases and V by 0 bases; bases with no gene match: 10. In germline, CDR1 is SGHRS, CDR2 YFSETQ. DNA for the CDR3: TGCGCCAGCAGCTTGGCATCGGCTAGCGGGCGTCCAGATACGCAGTATTTT. Its translation is CASSLASASGRPDTQYF.

The rearrangement links TRBV12-5 to TRBJ2-7, with TRBD2 as a possible D gene (7 bases). This CDR3 is 13 amino acids long. Per germline, CDR1 LGHNT and CDR2 FRNRAP. V was trimmed by 4 bases and J by 3 bases, leaving 10 bases between them. CDR3 in DNA: TGTGCTAGTGGTTCGGGGGGCATCTACGAGCAGTACTTC. Its translation is CASGSGGIYEQYF.

This rearrangement joins TRBV12-5 to TRBJ1-5; D remains ambiguous. CDR1 and CDR2 (germline): LGHNT, FRNRAP. The ends were cut back, 6 bases at V and 3 bases at J, with 15 bases in the middle. The CDR3 is 15 residues long. The CDR3 region is CASGQGLPPNQPQHF. CDR3 sequence (DNA): TGTGCTAGTGGCCAAGGCCTACCCCCCAATCAGCCCCAGCATTTT.

V gene TRBV24-1 combines with J gene TRBJ1-4, with TRBD1 as a possible D gene (6 bases). Germline V gene data show CDR1 as KGHDR and CDR2 as SFDVKD. The CDR3 length is 16 residues. Trimming pared 3 bases from V and 3 bases from J, leaving 13 bases between. The CDR3 DNA reads TGTGCCACCAGTGATACAACAGGGTCCGCTAATGAAAAACTGTTTTTT. It specifies CATSDTTGSANEKLFF.

The chain combines TRBV5-1 with TRBJ2-3; D is ambiguous. The V gene lost 6 bases and the J gene lost 6 bases, with 8 bases spanning the gap. Germline V lookup: CDR1 SGHRS, CDR2 YFSETQ. The CDR3 extends over 11 amino acids. The CDR3 DNA reads as TGCGCCAGCAAAGATTTCGATACGCAGTATTTT. Protein sequence: CASKDFDTQYF.

The V call is TRBV7-8, the J call TRBJ2-1; 9 nucleotides line up with TRBD2. The CDR3 has 15 residues. Unmatched junction bases numbered 3, after V lost 4 bases and J lost 2 bases. CDR1 is SGHVS, CDR2 FQNEAQ, per germline. The CDR3 nucleotides read TGTGCCAGCAGCTACTTAGCGGGGGCCTACAATGAGCAGTTCTTC. This codes for CASSYLAGAYNEQFF.

CDR3 DNA: TGTGCCAGCAGTTACTCGAGAGGGCCGCTGGAGGCCGAGCAGTACTTC. Its translation is CASSYSRGPLEAEQYF. The chain carries TRBV6-5 and TRBJ2-7, with D possibly matching TRBD2 (5 bases). The V gene's germline CDR1 is MNHEY and CDR2 SVGAGI. The germline V and J ends were trimmed by 0 bases and 6 bases, with 18 bases remaining between them. The CDR3 is made up of 16 amino acids.

This chain uses TRBV25-1 with TRBJ2-7, with D tentatively TRBD2 (6 bases). The germline CDR1 and CDR2 sequences are MGHDK and SYGVNS. The CDR3 runs to 14 residues. V lost 0 bases and J lost 7, with 13 bases in between. The CDR3 nucleotides are TGTGCCAGCAGTGAATATTCGGCGGGGCGGGAGCAGTACTTC. It specifies CASSEYSAGREQYF.

This clone was seen a single time. This rearrangement joins TRBV29-1 to TRBJ2-7; the match to TRBD2 covers 12 bases. The V gene's germline CDR1 is SQVTM and CDR2 ANQGSEA. The CDR3 is made up of 17 amino acids. V was clipped by 7 bases and J by 6 bases; unmatched bases: 19. The CDR3: CSAVPLAGGPGSSEQYF. The CDR3 nucleotides are TGCAGCGCCGTACCTCTAGCGGGAGGGCCCGGGTCCAGCGAGCAGTACTTC.

Only one count was recorded for this clone. The rearrangement uses TRBV6-1 and TRBJ2-7; 9 bases align to TRBD1. The CDR3 length is 16 residues. Germline CDR1 reads MNHNS; CDR2 reads SASEGT. V trimming: 3 bases; J trimming: 2 bases; junction bases outside the gene matches: 8. The DNA for the CDR3 is TGTGCCAGCAGTGACCTCGGGACAGGGTACACCTACGAGCAGTACTTC. Translated: CASSDLGTGYTYEQYF.

The genes are TRBV6-2 or TRBV6-3 and TRBJ2-1; D is possibly TRBD2 (5 bases). The CDR3 runs to 15 residues. Germline CDR1 and CDR2: MNHEY and SVGEGT. V was shortened by 4 bases and J by 2 bases, with 12 bases between the two germline ends. This chain's CDR3 is CASSWATSPYNEQFF. CDR3 DNA sequence: TGTGCCAGCAGTTGGGCAACTAGTCCCTACAATGAGCAGTTCTTC.